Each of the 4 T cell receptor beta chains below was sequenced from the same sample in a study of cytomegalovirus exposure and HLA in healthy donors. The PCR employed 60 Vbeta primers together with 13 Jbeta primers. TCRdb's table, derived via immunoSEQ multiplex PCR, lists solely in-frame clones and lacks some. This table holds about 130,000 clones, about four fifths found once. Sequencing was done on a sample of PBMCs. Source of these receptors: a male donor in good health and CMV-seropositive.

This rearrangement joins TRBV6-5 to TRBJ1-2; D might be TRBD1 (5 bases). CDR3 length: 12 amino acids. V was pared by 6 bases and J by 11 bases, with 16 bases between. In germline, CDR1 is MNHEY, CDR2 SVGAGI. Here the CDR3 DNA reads TGTGCCAGCAGGCAATTAGACGGGGGTTACACCTTC. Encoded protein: CASRQLDGGYTF.

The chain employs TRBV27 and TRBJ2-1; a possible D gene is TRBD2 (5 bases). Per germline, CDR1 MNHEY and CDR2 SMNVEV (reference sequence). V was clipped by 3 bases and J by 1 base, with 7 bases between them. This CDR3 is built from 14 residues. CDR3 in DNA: TGTGCCAGCAGTTTCGAGGGTTCCTACAATGAGCAGTTCTTC. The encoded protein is CASSFEGSYNEQFF.

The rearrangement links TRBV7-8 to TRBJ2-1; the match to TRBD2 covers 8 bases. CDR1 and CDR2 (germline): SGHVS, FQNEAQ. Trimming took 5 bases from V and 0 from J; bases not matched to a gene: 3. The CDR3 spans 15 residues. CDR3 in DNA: TGTGCCAGCAGCGCCAGCGGGAGCTCCTACAATGAGCAGTTCTTC. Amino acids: CASSASGSSYNEQFF.

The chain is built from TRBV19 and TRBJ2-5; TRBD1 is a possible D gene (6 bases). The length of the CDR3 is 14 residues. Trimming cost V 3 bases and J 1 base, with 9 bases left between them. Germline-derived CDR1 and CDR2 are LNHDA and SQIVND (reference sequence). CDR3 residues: CASSIGTTQETQYF. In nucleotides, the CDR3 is TGTGCCAGTAGTATCGGGACAACCCAAGAGACCCAGTACTTC.